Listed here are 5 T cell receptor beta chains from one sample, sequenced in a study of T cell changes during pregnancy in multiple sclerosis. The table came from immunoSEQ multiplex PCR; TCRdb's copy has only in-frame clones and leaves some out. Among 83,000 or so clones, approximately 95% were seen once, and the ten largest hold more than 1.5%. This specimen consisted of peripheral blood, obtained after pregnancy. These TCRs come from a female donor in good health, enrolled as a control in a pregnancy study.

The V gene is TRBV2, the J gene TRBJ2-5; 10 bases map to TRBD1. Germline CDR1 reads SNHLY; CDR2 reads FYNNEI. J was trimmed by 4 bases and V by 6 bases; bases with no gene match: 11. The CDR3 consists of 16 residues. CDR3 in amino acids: CASRGWDRGRGETQYF. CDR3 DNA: TGTGCCAGCAGGGGTTGGGACAGGGGTCGTGGAGAGACCCAGTACTTC.

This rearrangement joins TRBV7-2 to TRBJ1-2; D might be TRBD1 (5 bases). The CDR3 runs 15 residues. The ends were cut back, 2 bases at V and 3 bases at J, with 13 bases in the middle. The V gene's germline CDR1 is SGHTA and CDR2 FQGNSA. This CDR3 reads CASSLRGREDYGYTF. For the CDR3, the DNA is TGTGCCAGCAGCTTAAGGGGCAGGGAGGACTATGGCTACACCTTC.

CDR3 nucleotide sequence: TGTGCCAGCAATAGAGAGACAGGGGAGGGTGGCTACACCTTC. Amino acids: CASNRETGEGGYTF. This chain connects TRBV2 to TRBJ1-2, with 8 bases matching TRBD1. Germline CDR1 reads SNHLY; CDR2 reads FYNNEI. V was pared by 7 bases and J by 7 bases, with 11 bases of the junction left unmatched. CDR3 length: 14 residues. Complete variable domain (other parts from reference TRBV2 and TRBJ1-2): EPEVTQTPSHQVTQMGQEVILRCVPISNHLYFYWYRQILGQKVEFLVSFYNNEISEKSEIFDDQFSVERPDGSNFTLKIRSTKLEDSAMYFCASNRETGEGGYTFGSGTRLTVV.

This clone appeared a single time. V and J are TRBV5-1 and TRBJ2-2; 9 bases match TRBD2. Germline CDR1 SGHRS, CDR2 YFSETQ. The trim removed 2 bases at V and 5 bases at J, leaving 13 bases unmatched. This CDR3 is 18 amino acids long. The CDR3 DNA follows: TGCGCCAGCAGCTTCCGGTTTAGCGGGAGAGGACAAACCGGGGAGCTGTTTTTT. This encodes CASSFRFSGRGQTGELFF.

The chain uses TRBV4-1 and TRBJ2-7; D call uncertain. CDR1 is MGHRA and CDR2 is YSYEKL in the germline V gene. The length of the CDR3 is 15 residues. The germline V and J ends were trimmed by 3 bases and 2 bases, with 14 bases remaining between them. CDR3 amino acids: CASSHEALGPYEQYF. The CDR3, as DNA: TGCGCCAGCAGCCACGAAGCTCTGGGCCCCTACGAGCAGTACTTC.